Shown below are 9 T cell receptor beta chains from a single sample sequenced in a study of Tregs in tolerant kidney transplant recipients. Clones were read by immunoSEQ multiplex PCR, and TCRdb kept only the in-frame ones, dropping some. This sample contains around 2,400 clones. FACS sorting followed an approximately 6-day coculture of CFSE-labeled recipient PBMCs with irradiated graft donor PBMCs. Their antigens are not known. Sequences were derived from CD8+ T cells from blood cultured with allogeneic cells, sampled before the transplant. These receptors originate from a human patient who received a combined kidney and bone marrow transplant.

This clone is labeled medium-sized (0.01 to 0.1%) based on frequency. The read halts 3 residues ahead of the CDR3 end, with the missing end drawn from the germline J gene. This chain connects TRBV5-1 to TRBJ2-3, with D perhaps matching TRBD2 (5 bases). Germline CDR1 is SGHRS and CDR2 is YFSETQ. The V end lost 4 bases, the J end lost 2 bases, and 17 bases lay between the germline ends. The CDR3 is 16 amino acids. CDR3 DNA (partial): TGCGCCAGCAGCCCTACCGGACGGGGATACACAGATACG. Residues: CASSPTGRGYTDT. The whole CDR3 reads CASSPTGRGYTDTQYF.

Frequency places this clone as medium-sized. The CDR3 extends 3 residues past the end of the read, so its final part is completed from the germline J gene. Other DNA variants within this sample encode the same CDR3. This sequence joins TRBV19 and TRBJ2-7; TRBD1 matches 11 bases. Germline V CDR1 and CDR2: LNHDA, SQIVND (reference sequence). Losses at the gene ends were 6 bases for V and 2 bases for J; bases not matched to a gene: 3. The CDR3 covers 14 residues. CDR3 protein: CASSPGQGAYEQYF. CDR3 DNA (partial): TGTGCCAGTAGCCCGGGACAGGGGGCCTACGAG.

A remark on this clone: The CDR3 goes on 3 residues after the read ends, and that part is filled in from the germline J gene. This chain uses TRBV5-1 with TRBJ1-2, with D possibly being TRBD1 (6 bases). The CDR3 length is 14 residues. The V end lost 4 bases, the J end lost 2 bases, and 12 bases lay between the germline ends. Germline V gene lookup returns CDR1 SGHRS and CDR2 YFSETQ. CDR3 protein: CASSAEGVNYGYTF. The CDR3 bases that were read are TGCGCCAGCAGCGCTGAGGGGGTGAACTATGGC. The full variable domain, completed using reference TRBV5-1 and TRBJ1-2, is KAGVTQTPRYLIKTRGQQVTLSCSPISGHRSVSWYQQTPGQGLQFLFEYFSETQRNKGNFPGRFSGRQFSNSRSEMNVSTLELGDSALYLCASSAEGVNYGYTFGSGTRLTVV.

Turning to this clone: Read data end 3 residues before the CDR3 end; the end is taken from the germline J gene. V and J are TRBV30 and TRBJ2-1; 10 bases line up with TRBD1. The V and J ends lost 3 bases and 4 bases, in that order; junction bases with no gene match: 3. CDR3 size: 14 residues. Germline CDR1 and CDR2: GTSNPN and SVGIG (reference sequence). Partial CDR3 DNA: TGTGCCTGGAGACGGGACAGGGGATACAATGAG. This codes for CAWRRDRGYNE. The whole CDR3 region reads CAWRRDRGYNEQFF.

This clone is labeled medium-sized based on frequency. The missing CDR3 end, 3 residues past where the read stops, is filled in from the germline J gene. This chain links TRBV6-1 with TRBJ2-7; no reliable D call. The germline V gene encodes CDR1 MNHNS and CDR2 SASEGT. The germline V and J ends were trimmed by 4 bases and 4 bases, with 5 bases remaining between them. The CDR3 has 11 residues. Incomplete CDR3 DNA: TGTGCCAGCAGTGCAGTATACGAG. Its translation: CASSAVYE. The full CDR3 is CASSAVYEQYF.

This clone is medium-sized by frequency. The read ends 3 residues early relative to the CDR3; the germline J gene fills the gap. The chain couples TRBV14 to TRBJ2-7; 9 nucleotides match TRBD1. The CDR3 is 13 residues long. J lost 6 bases, V lost 4 bases, and 4 bases had no gene match. CDR1 is SGHDN and CDR2 is FVKESK in the germline V gene. The sequenced CDR3 bases are TGTGCCAGCAGCCTAACAGGGGGCGGCGAG. This gives the protein CASSLTGGGE. The full CDR3 protein reads CASSLTGGGEQYF. The whole variable domain, filled in from reference TRBV14 and TRBJ2-7, reads EAGVTQFPSHSVIEKGQTVTLRCDPISGHDNLYWYRRVMGKEIKFLLHFVKESKQDESGMPNNRFLAERTGGTYSTLKVQPAELEDSGVYFCASSLTGGGEQYFGPGTRLTVT.

Comment on this clone: The read halts 3 residues ahead of the CDR3 end, with the missing end drawn from the germline J gene. The V and J genes are TRBV5-1 and TRBJ2-7; 8 positions agree with TRBD1. CDR1 is SGHRS and CDR2 is YFSETQ in the germline V gene. Trimming removed 2 bases from V and 2 bases from J; junction bases left unmatched: 3. CDR3 size: 14 residues. CDR3 DNA, as far as it was read: TGCGCCAGCAGCTTAACAGGGGGGACCTACGAG. This gives the protein CASSLTGGTYE. The full-length CDR3 reads as CASSLTGGTYEQYF.

As to this clone: The CDR3 is cut off 3 residues early in the read; its end comes from the germline J gene. The V and J genes are TRBV12-3 or TRBV12-4 and TRBJ2-1, with 11 bases fitting TRBD1. The CDR3 has 21 residues. The ends lost 0 bases at V and 3 bases at J; junction bases unmatched: 16. CDR3: CASSLALFSQSGTGGYNEQFF. CDR3 DNA, as far as it was read: TGTGCCAGCAGTTTAGCGCTTTTCTCCCAATCCGGGACAGGGGGCTACAATGAG.

Details on this clone: The read halts 3 residues ahead of the CDR3 end, with the missing end drawn from the germline J gene. The J gene is TRBJ2-1, the V gene TRBV6-2 or TRBV6-3, with D possibly being TRBD2 (6 bases). Trimming removed 6 bases from V and 7 bases from J, with 16 bases in between. CDR3 length: 14 amino acids. Looked up from germline, CDR1 is MNHEY and CDR2 is SVGEGT. Incomplete CDR3 DNA: TGTGCCAGCAGGACCCAGACTAGTAGGAATGAG. Its protein product is CASRTQTSRNE. The CDR3, in full, reads CASRTQTSRNEQFF.